This TCR beta chain is from a study of radiotherapy plus CTLA-4 blockade in lung cancer. Germline lookup yields CDR1 SGHTA and CDR2 FQGTGA. With 1 base removed from V and 8 bases from J, the gap between germline ends came to 15 bases. This CDR3 contains 15 residues. General study points: Blood-borne expansion of tumor-derived TCR clones followed radiotherapy plus ipilimumab.

With respect to this clone: What it binds is not known.

The method was immunoSEQ multiplex PCR; TCRdb's version includes in-frame clones alone and lacks a portion of them. In the table there are 130,000 or so clones, 85% to 90% of which are singletons. Ipilimumab CTLA-4 blockade and focal radiation were given to patients with chemo-refractory metastatic non-small-cell lung cancer. The chain joins TRBV7-3 to TRBJ2-1, with D possibly matching TRBD2 (6 bases). The source was peripheral blood, collected from a patient treated with radiotherapy plus ipilimumab. The clonotype was recovered from a human donor with non-small cell lung cancer that progressed on radiotherapy plus ipilimumab. CDR3 protein: CASSLRGGTEDEQFF. CDR3 bases: TGTGCCAGCAGCTTAAGGGGCGGGACCGAGGATGAGCAGTTCTTC.